This T cell receptor beta chain was documented in a study of T cells in Graves' hyperthyroidism and ophthalmopathy. This clonotype turned up a few times. Germline CDR1 SGDLS, CDR2 YYNGEE. This CDR3 has 14 residues. Trimming took 0 bases from V and 3 from J, leaving 7 bases between them. Template material for amplifying TCR beta CDR3 regions consisted of RNA transcripts. The study used the HTBI primer set for a first-round RT-PCR of the TCR CDR3. A single record per CDR3 protein comes from TCRdb applying MiXCR to the multiplex PCR reads. Of approximately 220,000 distinct CDR3 sequences in the sample, approximately 16% were seen once.

Sequenced: blood. This TCR derives from a man in his forties with Graves' hyperthyroidism. This rearrangement joins TRBV9 to TRBJ1-5; D perhaps matches TRBD1 (6 bases). In DNA form, the CDR3 reads TGTGCCAGCAGCGTAGGACAGGCCAATCAGCCCCAGCATTTT. Protein product: CASSVGQANQPQHF.